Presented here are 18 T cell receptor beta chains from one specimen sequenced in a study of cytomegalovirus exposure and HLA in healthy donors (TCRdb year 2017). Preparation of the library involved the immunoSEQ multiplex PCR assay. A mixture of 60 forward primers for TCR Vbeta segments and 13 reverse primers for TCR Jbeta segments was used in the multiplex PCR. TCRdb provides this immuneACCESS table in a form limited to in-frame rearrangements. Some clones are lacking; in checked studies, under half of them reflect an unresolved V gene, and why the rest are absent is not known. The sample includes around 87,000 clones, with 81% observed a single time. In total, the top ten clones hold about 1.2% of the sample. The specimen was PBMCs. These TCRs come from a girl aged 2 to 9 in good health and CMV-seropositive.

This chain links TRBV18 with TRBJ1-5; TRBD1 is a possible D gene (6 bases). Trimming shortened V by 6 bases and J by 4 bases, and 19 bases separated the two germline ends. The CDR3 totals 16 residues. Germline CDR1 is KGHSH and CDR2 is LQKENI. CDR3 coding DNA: TGTGCCAGCTCTCCCGTGGGGGGGCAGGGGAATCAGCCCCAGCATTTT. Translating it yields CASSPVGGQGNQPQHF.

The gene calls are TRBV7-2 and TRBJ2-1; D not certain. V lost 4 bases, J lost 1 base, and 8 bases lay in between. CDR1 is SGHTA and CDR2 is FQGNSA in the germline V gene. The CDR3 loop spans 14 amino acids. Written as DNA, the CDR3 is TGTGCCAGCAGCTCTCCCCTTTCCTACAATGAGCAGTTCTTC. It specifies CASSSPLSYNEQFF.

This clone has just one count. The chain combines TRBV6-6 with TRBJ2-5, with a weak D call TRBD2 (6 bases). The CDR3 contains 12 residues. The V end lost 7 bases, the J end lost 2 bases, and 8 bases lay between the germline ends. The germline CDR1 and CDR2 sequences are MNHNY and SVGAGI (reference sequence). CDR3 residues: CASMEGQETQYF. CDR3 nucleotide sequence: TGTGCCAGCATGGAGGGACAAGAGACCCAGTACTTC.

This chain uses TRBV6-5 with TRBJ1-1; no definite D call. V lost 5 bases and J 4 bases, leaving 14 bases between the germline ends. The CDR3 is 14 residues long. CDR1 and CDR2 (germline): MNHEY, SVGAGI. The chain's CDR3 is CASSPAGSGTEAFF. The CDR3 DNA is TGTGCCAGCAGTCCCGCCGGGTCGGGCACTGAAGCTTTCTTT.

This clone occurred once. CDR3 DNA sequence: TGCAGCGTTGAAGGACTAGCGGGAGGGTTCTACGAGCAGTACTTC. This encodes CSVEGLAGGFYEQYF. The rearrangement links TRBV29-1 to TRBJ2-7, with 14 bases fitting TRBD2. Trimming at V came to 1 base and at J to 3 bases, leaving 2 bases not matched to a gene. The CDR3 runs 15 residues. The V gene's germline CDR1 is SQVTM and CDR2 ANQGSEA.

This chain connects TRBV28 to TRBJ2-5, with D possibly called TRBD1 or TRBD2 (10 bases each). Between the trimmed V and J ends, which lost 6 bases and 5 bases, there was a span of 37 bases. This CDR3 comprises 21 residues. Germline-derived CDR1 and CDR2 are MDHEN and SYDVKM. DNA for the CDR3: TGTGCCAGCAGATCCCACGACAGGGGGCGAGTAGCGGGAGGCCTCGGGGAGACCCAGTACTTC. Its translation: CASRSHDRGRVAGGLGETQYF. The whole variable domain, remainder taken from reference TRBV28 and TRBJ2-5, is DVKVTQSSRYLVKRTGEKVFLECVQDMDHENMFWYRQDPGLGLRLIYFSYDVKMKEKGDIPEGYSVSREKKERFSLILESASTNQTSMYLCASRSHDRGRVAGGLGETQYFGPGTRLLVL.

CDR3 loop: CASSLGTRGKYF. The CDR3 bases are TGTGCCAGCAGCCTCGGGACTAGAGGGAAGTATTTT. The V gene is TRBV7-2, the J gene TRBJ2-3, with TRBD2 identical over 8 bases. V lost 5 bases, J lost 13 bases, and 8 bases stayed unmatched. This CDR3 region has 12 residues. CDR1 and CDR2 from the germline V gene are SGHTA and FQGNSA. The entire variable domain, with the rest obtained from reference TRBV7-2 and TRBJ2-3, is as follows: GAGVSQSPSNKVTEKGKDVELRCDPISGHTALYWYRQSLGQGLEFLIYFQGNSAPDKSGLPSDRFSAERTGGSVSTLTIQRTQQEDSAVYLCASSLGTRGKYFGPGTRLTVL.

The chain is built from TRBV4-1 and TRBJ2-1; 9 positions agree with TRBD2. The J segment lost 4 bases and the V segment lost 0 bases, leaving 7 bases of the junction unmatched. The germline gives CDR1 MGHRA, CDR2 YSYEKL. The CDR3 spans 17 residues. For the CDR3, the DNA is TGCGCCAGCAGCCAAGACCTTGAGGCGGGAGGGTACAATGAGCAGTTCTTC. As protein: CASSQDLEAGGYNEQFF.

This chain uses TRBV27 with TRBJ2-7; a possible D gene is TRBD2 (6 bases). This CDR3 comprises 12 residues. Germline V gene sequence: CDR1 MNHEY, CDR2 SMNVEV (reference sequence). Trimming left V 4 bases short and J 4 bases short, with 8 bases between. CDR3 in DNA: TGTGCCAGCAGTTCTGCGGGGTACGAGCAGTACTTC. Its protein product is CASSSAGYEQYF.

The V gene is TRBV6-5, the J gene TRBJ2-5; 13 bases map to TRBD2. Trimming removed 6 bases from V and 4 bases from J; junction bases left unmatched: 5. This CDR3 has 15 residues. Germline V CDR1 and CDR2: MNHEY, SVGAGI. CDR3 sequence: CASRGTSGILETQYF. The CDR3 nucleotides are TGTGCCAGCAGGGGGACTAGCGGGATATTAGAGACCCAGTACTTC.

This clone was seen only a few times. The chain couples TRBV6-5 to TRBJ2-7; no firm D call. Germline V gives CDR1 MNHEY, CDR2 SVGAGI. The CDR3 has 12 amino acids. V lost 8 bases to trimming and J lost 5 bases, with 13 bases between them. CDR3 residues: CASASVLNEQYF. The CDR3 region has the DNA TGTGCCAGCGCCTCGGTCCTTAACGAGCAGTACTTC.

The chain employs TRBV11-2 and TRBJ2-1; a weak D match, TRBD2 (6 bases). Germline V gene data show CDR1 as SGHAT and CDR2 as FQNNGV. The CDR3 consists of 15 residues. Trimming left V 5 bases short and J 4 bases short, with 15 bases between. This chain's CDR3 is CASSHSSGLYNEQFF. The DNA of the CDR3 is TGTGCCAGCAGCCACTCGAGCGGGTTATACAATGAGCAGTTCTTC. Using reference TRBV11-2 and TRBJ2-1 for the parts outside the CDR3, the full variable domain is EAGVAQSPRYKIIEKRQSVAFWCNPISGHATLYWYQQILGQGPKLLIQFQNNGVVDDSQLPKDRFSAERLKGVDSTLKIQPAKLEDSAVYLCASSHSSGLYNEQFFGPGTRLTVL.

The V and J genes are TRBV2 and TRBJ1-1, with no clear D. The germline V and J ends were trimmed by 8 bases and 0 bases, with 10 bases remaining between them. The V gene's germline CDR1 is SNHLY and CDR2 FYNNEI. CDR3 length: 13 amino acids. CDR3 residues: CASSVGVNTEAFF. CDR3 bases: TGTGCCAGCTCGGTAGGAGTGAACACTGAAGCTTTCTTT.

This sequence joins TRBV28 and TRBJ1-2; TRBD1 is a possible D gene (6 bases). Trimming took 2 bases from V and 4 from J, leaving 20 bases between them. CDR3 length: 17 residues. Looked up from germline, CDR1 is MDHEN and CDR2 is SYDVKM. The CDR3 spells CASSLVSGGAKGYGYTF. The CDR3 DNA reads TGTGCCAGCAGTTTAGTATCTGGGGGGGCAAAGGGCTATGGCTACACCTTC.

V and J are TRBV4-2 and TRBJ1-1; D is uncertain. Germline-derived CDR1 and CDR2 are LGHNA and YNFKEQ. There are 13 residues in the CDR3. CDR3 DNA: TGTGCTTCGGCAGGAAACATGAACACTGAAGCTTTCTTT. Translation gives CASAGNMNTEAFF.

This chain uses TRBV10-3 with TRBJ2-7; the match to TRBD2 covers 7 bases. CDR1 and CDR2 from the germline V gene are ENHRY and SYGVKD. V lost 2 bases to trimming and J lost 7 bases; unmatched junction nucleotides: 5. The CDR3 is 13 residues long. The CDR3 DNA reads TGTGCCATCAGTGAGGGAAAGGGAGGGGAGCAGTACTTC. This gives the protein CAISEGKGGEQYF.

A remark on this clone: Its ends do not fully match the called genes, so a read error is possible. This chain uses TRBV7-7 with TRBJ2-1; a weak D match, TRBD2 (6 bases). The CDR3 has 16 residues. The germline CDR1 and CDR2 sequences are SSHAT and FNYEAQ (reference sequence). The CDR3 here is CASSLAGIGGLSEQFF. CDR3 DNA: TGTGCTAGCAGCTTGGCGGGGATTGGAGGGCTTTCTGAGCAGTTCTTC.

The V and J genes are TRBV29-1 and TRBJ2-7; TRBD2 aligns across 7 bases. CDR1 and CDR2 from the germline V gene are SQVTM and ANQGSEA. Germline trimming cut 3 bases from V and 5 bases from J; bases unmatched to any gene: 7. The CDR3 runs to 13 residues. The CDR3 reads CSVERTRGDEQYF. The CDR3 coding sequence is TGCAGCGTTGAGAGGACTAGAGGTGACGAGCAGTACTTC.